This T cell receptor (beta chain) emerged from a study of STAT5B mutations in CD4+ large granular lymphocyte leukemia. The ends lost 1 base at V and 5 bases at J; junction bases unmatched: 12. Germline CDR1 LGHNA, CDR2 YNFKEQ. The CDR3 contains 19 residues. Overall study results and limits: Top patient clones used TRBV06 genes more often: 8/27 versus 2/35 in controls. Patient CD4-sorted repertoires looked more clonal than healthy CD4+ repertoires, even without putative leukemic clones.

Comment on this clone: Its target is unknown.

Sequencing was performed with immunoSEQ multiplex PCR; in TCRdb, only in-frame clones are kept and a portion is missing. The sample includes around 33,000 clones, 81% of them seen just once. V is TRBV4-2 and J is TRBJ2-2; 11 nucleotides match TRBD2. This sequence originates from a human donor in good health. The specimen was CD4+ T cells from blood buffy coats. The chain's CDR3 is CASSQGSPGLAAGTGELFF. The CDR3 region has the DNA TGTGCCAGCAGCCAAGGGTCTCCGGGACTAGCGGCGGGAACCGGGGAGCTGTTTTTT.